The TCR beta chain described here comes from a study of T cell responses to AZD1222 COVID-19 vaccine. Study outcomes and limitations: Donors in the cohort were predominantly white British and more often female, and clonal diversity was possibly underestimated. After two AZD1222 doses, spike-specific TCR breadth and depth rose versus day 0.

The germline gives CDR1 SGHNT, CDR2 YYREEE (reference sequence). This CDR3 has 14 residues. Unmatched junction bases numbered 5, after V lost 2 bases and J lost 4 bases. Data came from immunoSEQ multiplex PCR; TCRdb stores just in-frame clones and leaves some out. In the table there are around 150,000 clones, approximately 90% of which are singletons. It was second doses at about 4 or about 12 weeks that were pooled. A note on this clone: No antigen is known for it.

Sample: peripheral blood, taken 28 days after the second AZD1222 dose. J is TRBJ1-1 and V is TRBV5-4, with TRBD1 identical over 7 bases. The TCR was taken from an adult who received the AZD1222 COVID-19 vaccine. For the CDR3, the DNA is TGTGCCAGCAGCTTTGGACAGGTTGGCACTGAAGCTTTCTTT. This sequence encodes CASSFGQVGTEAFF.